This note documents a single T cell receptor beta chain sequence. Many counts were recorded for this clonotype. It has no known antigen specificity. No per-base quality is available; no much larger clone lies one base away. As encoded in the germline V gene, CDR1 is SGHTA while CDR2 is FQGNSA. After removal of 1 base from V and 2 bases from J, the junction retains 7 bases not matched to a gene. The CDR3 starts with the cysteine, ends with the phenylalanine, and has 17 residues. CDR3 DNA is the only sequence kept; it has 51 bases, read in frame from the first base. This entry is derived from a study of T cell repertoires in cytomegalovirus infection (dated by TCRdb to the late 2010s). The study in broad terms: The HLA type of each donor mattered for the analysis, because public TCR beta signatures pointed to carriage of CMV infection along with the matching HLA type.

Sequencing was carried out with an Illumina HiSeq 1500. TCRdb applied fastp at Q25 and MiXCR to the public reads, then kept only in-frame beta chains. Merged by CDR3 protein, the rows form single entries marked with the most common genes and DNA. Counted in this sample were more than 650,000 distinct CDR3 sequences; roughly 35% of them appeared once. The ten largest clones capture 2.5% to 3.5% of the sample. Study-wide findings and limitations: The ex vivo response was dominated by HLA-C-restricted CMV-specific TCR beta clonotypes, and the single most frequent clonotype in two of eight donors was supplied by these HLA-C-restricted clonotypes. In both this cohort and an independent cohort of 352 donors, the cumulative frequency of public TCR beta family members distinguished carriers of CMV infection plus the relevant HLA type.

Rearrangement joined TRBV7-2 to TRBJ1-1; the central 10 bases match TRBD1. Sample: PBMCs. This sequence originates from a human donor in good health (CMV status not recorded). Some clones in this sample may be carry-over from other donors' samples. Here the CDR3 is given as CASSLGRWTGGNTEAFF. The sequenced DNA is TGTGCCAGCAGCTTAGGGAGGTGGACAGGGGGAAACACTGAAGCTTTCTTT.